This T cell receptor beta chain was sequenced for a study of T cells in Graves' hyperthyroidism and ophthalmopathy. General study points: Blood samples included most of the expanded thyroid clonotypes exceeding 0.001.

The CDR3 runs 19 residues. Germline loops: CDR1 SGHNT, CDR2 YENEEA. Thyroid ultrasound, orbital computed tomography, clinical symptoms, and serum thyroxine and TRAb underpinned diagnoses. Amplified TCR beta CDR3 regions came from RNA transcripts. First-round RT-PCR of the TCR CDR3 relied on the HTBI primer set. MiXCR, applied by TCRdb to the multiplex PCR reads, yields one record per CDR3 protein. Of some 440,000 distinct CDR3 sequences listed, 15% to 19% are singletons. Comments on this clonotype: As yet, its antigen is unknown. At one of its ends the junction is not consistent with the germline gene, which may arise from a read error.

The genes are TRBV11-3 and TRBJ2-3; 15 bases agree with TRBD2. Sequenced input: blood. The TCR was taken from a woman in her late teens or twenties with Graves' hyperthyroidism. As DNA, the CDR3 is TGTTCCAGCAGCTTGGGACTAGCGGGGGGCTTCAGGGACACAGATACGCAGTATTTT. It translates to CSSSLGLAGGFRDTDTQYF.